The next 27 T cell receptor beta chains were all read from a single sample in a study of blood T cell repertoires in COVID-19. TCRdb keeps only in-frame clones here, not all; method: immunoSEQ multiplex PCR. The top ten clones hold approximately 6.8% of a sample with 65,000 to 70,000 clones, approximately 75% of them seen once. The sequencing input was peripheral blood. The receptors were sampled from a woman aged 55 to 70 with acute or convalescent COVID-19.

This clone was observed once. The rearrangement joins TRBV9 to TRBJ2-1, with 10 bases identical to TRBD2. Germline V lookup: CDR1 SGDLS, CDR2 YYNGEE. The CDR3 extends over 15 amino acids. Trimming cost V 2 bases and J 7 bases; bases outside gene matches: 6. CDR3 nucleotides: TGTGCCAGCAGCGTCAGCGGGGGGGCCTCGAATGAGCAGTTCTTC. Translating gives CASSVSGGASNEQFF.

The V and J genes are TRBV6-5 and TRBJ2-1; maybe TRBD2 (6 bases). From germline, CDR1 is MNHEY and CDR2 SVGAGI. The V gene lost 2 bases and the J gene lost 8 bases, with 13 bases spanning the gap. This CDR3 is 14 amino acids long. CDR3 DNA sequence: TGTGCCAGCAGTTACGGGGCGGGGAGCCATGAGCAGTTCTTC. Protein: CASSYGAGSHEQFF.

The V and J genes are TRBV4-3 and TRBJ1-2; unclear D gene. The CDR3 runs 15 residues. V was trimmed by 0 bases and J by 4 bases, leaving 12 bases between them. The V gene's germline CDR1 is LGHNA and CDR2 YSLEER. CDR3 nucleotide sequence: TGCGCCAGCAGCCAAGATCTTACCGGTACCTATGGCTACACCTTC. The encoded protein is CASSQDLTGTYGYTF.

This chain connects TRBV5-1 to TRBJ2-3; 10 bases are a match to TRBD2. The germline V gene has CDR1 SGHRS and CDR2 YFSETQ. The CDR3 is 16 residues long. J lost 4 bases, V lost 5 bases, and 10 bases had no gene match. The CDR3 spells CASRKASGGIADTQYF. As DNA, the CDR3 is TGCGCCAGCAGGAAGGCTAGCGGGGGAATCGCAGATACGCAGTATTTT.

This clone was seen at least ten times. The chain combines TRBV2 with TRBJ1-1; D ambiguous. V lost 4 bases and J 1 base, leaving 4 bases between the germline ends. Germline loops: CDR1 SNHLY, CDR2 FYNNEI. The CDR3 loop spans 12 amino acids. Here the CDR3 reads CASSVENTEAFF. The CDR3 nucleotides read TGTGCCAGCAGTGTAGAGAACACTGAAGCTTTCTTT.

This rearrangement joins TRBV25-1 to TRBJ1-3; a possible D gene is TRBD1 (5 bases). Trimming shortened V by 5 bases and J by 8 bases, and 13 bases separated the two germline ends. Germline V CDR1 and CDR2: MGHDK, SYGVNS. This CDR3 comprises 13 residues. This chain's CDR3 is CASSLPGKDTIYF. CDR3 DNA sequence: TGTGCCAGCAGTCTACCAGGGAAGGACACCATATATTTT.

The chain links TRBV18 to TRBJ1-2, with 7 bases matching TRBD1. The CDR3 consists of 14 residues. CDR1 and CDR2 from the germline V gene are KGHSH and LQKENI. V dropped 3 bases and J dropped 1; count of bases not matched to a gene: 2. CDR3 bases: TGTGCCAGCTCACCGGGGACAGATAACTATGGCTACACCTTC. Its protein product is CASSPGTDNYGYTF.

The genes are TRBV15 and TRBJ2-1, with no clear D. This CDR3 contains 15 residues. V dropped 0 bases and J dropped 4 bases, with 10 bases sitting between them. Germline V gives CDR1 LNHNV, CDR2 YYDKDF (reference sequence). Here the CDR3 reads CATSRDVTHYNEQFF. The DNA for the CDR3 is TGTGCCACCAGCAGAGATGTCACTCATTACAATGAGCAGTTCTTC.

The rearrangement joins TRBV4-1 to TRBJ1-2; 9 positions agree with TRBD1. CDR1 and CDR2 (germline): MGHRA, YSYEKL. The trim removed 3 bases at V and 5 bases at J, leaving 4 bases unmatched. The CDR3 runs 14 residues. The DNA of the CDR3 is TGCGCCAGCAGCCAGGCCGACAGGGGGTATGGCTACACCTTC. Its translation: CASSQADRGYGYTF.

V usage is TRBV25-1 and J usage is TRBJ1-4; the D gene is possibly TRBD1 (6 bases). Germline V gene lookup returns CDR1 MGHDK and CDR2 SYGVNS. This CDR3 contains 15 residues. V was clipped by 1 base and J by 6 bases, with 12 bases between them. The CDR3 loop is CASSEFQGRDEKLFF. CDR3 DNA sequence: TGTGCCAGCAGTGAATTCCAGGGGAGGGATGAAAAACTGTTTTTT.

The chain employs TRBV27 and TRBJ1-6; D perhaps matches TRBD1 (5 bases). Germline V lookup: CDR1 MNHEY, CDR2 SMNVEV (reference sequence). Trimming removed 8 bases from V and 7 bases from J, with 12 bases in between. This CDR3 has 13 amino acids. CDR3 sequence: CASPGADNSPLHF. The CDR3 DNA is TGTGCCAGCCCTGGGGCCGACAATTCACCCCTCCACTTT.

The V and J genes are TRBV10-1 and TRBJ1-5; D is undetermined. Between the trimmed V and J ends, which lost 7 bases and 0 bases, there was a span of 28 bases. The CDR3 is 20 residues long. Germline assignment: CDR1 WNHNN and CDR2 SYGVQD (reference sequence). The CDR3 here is CASTAEGTTLTRYSNQPQHF. The DNA of the CDR3 is TGCGCCAGCACCGCTGAGGGTACGACACTCACTCGATATAGCAATCAGCCCCAGCATTTT.

CDR3 amino acids: CASSEARGSPLHF. For the CDR3, the DNA is TGTGCCAGCAGTGAAGCTAGGGGCTCACCCCTCCACTTT. The genes are TRBV6-1 and TRBJ1-6; TRBD1 might be the D (5 bases). Germline V lookup: CDR1 MNHNS, CDR2 SASEGT. Trimming stripped 0 bases from V and 10 bases from J, with 7 bases between. The CDR3 is 13 residues long.

This chain connects TRBV5-4 to TRBJ1-6; D unresolved. With 1 base removed from V and 9 bases from J, the gap between germline ends came to 11 bases. The CDR3 consists of 14 residues. Germline loops: CDR1 SGHNT, CDR2 YYREEE (reference sequence). The CDR3 loop is CASSLSWPSSPLHF. The CDR3 region has the DNA TGTGCCAGCAGCTTGTCATGGCCCAGTTCACCCCTCCACTTT.

The J gene is TRBJ1-1, the V gene TRBV29-1; 7 bases map to TRBD1. Losses at the gene ends were 8 bases for V and 4 bases for J; bases not matched to a gene: 10. Germline V gene sequence: CDR1 SQVTM, CDR2 ANQGSEA. CDR3 length: 13 residues. CDR3 sequence (DNA): TGCAGCTCTAGACAGGGTCTGGGCACTGAAGCTTTCTTT. Encoded protein: CSSRQGLGTEAFF. The variable domain in full, with the rest retrieved from reference TRBV29-1 and TRBJ1-1, is SAVISQKPSRDICQRGTSLTIQCQVDSQVTMMFWYRQQPGQSLTLIATANQGSEATYESGFVIDKFPISRPNLTFSTLTVSNMSPEDSSIYLCSSRQGLGTEAFFGQGTRLTVV.

V gene TRBV15 combines with J gene TRBJ1-3; no clear D gene. This CDR3 has 20 residues. Between the trimmed V and J ends, which lost 1 base and 0 bases, there was a span of 22 bases. CDR1 and CDR2 (germline): LNHNV, YYDKDF (reference sequence). CDR3 region: CATSRVPPSMQAHSGNTIYF. DNA of the CDR3: TGTGCCACCAGCAGAGTTCCACCCTCTATGCAGGCACACTCTGGAAACACCATATATTTT.

The chain is built from TRBV19 and TRBJ2-2, with D perhaps TRBD1 (6 bases). Germline assignment: CDR1 LNHDA and CDR2 SQIVND (reference sequence). The CDR3 sequence is 15 residues long. V was shortened by 8 bases and J by 5 bases, with 18 bases between the two germline ends. CDR3 residues: CASGSGEFWTGELFF. The CDR3, as DNA: TGTGCCAGTGGATCAGGGGAGTTTTGGACCGGGGAGCTGTTTTTT.

This chain uses TRBV14 with TRBJ1-2; D not certain. The ends were cut back, 3 bases at V and 2 bases at J, with 10 bases in the middle. The CDR3 loop spans 14 amino acids. Germline V CDR1 and CDR2: SGHDN, FVKESK. The CDR3 sequence is CASSQLNVNYGYTF. CDR3 DNA sequence: TGTGCCAGCAGCCAGCTAAACGTAAACTATGGCTACACCTTC.

A single count supports this clone. This sequence joins TRBV5-6 and TRBJ1-2; 7 bases line up with TRBD1. The CDR3 has 17 amino acids. The germline V gene has CDR1 SGHDT and CDR2 YYEEEE. The J segment lost 1 base and the V segment lost 1 base, leaving 10 bases of the junction unmatched. The CDR3 here is CASSLRDSPDLNYGYTF. CDR3 nucleotide sequence: TGTGCCAGCAGCTTGCGGGACAGCCCCGACCTTAACTATGGCTACACCTTC.

The chain links TRBV19 to TRBJ2-1; TRBD2 agrees at 9 bases. Germline CDR1 LNHDA, CDR2 SQIVND (reference sequence). J gave up 6 bases and V 8 bases, and 5 bases lay outside the gene matches. This CDR3 spans 13 amino acids. The chain's CDR3 is CASGLALLNEQFF. CDR3 coding DNA: TGTGCCAGTGGACTAGCGTTACTCAATGAGCAGTTCTTC.

This clone was observed a few times. This chain links TRBV29-1 with TRBJ2-7; 9 nucleotides align to TRBD1. J was trimmed by 4 bases and V by 6 bases; bases with no gene match: 7. The germline V gene has CDR1 SQVTM and CDR2 ANQGSEA. CDR3 length equals 13 residues. The CDR3 region is CSVGGGQGYEQYF. CDR3 nucleotides: TGCAGCGTGGGGGGAGGACAGGGGTACGAGCAGTACTTC.

The CDR3 DNA follows: TGTGCCAGCAGTGAAGCCCTGTTTAGAGGGAACGGAGGCTACACCTTC. Its translation: CASSEALFRGNGGYTF. The V and J genes are TRBV6-1 and TRBJ1-2; D unclear. CDR1 is MNHNS, CDR2 SASEGT, per germline. CDR3 length: 16 amino acids. V lost 0 bases and J lost 8, with 19 bases in between.

This rearrangement joins TRBV5-4 to TRBJ2-7; TRBD1 matches at 9 bases. Germline V gene sequence: CDR1 SGHNT, CDR2 YYREEE (reference sequence). This CDR3 contains 14 residues. V shed 4 bases, J shed 5 bases, and the junction held 7 bases outside the gene matches. This CDR3 reads CASSRDRAGHEQYF. DNA for the CDR3: TGTGCCAGCAGCCGGGACAGGGCCGGGCACGAGCAGTACTTC.

The chain employs TRBV28 and TRBJ1-2, with a tentative D call TRBD1 (6 bases). The germline V gene encodes CDR1 MDHEN and CDR2 SYDVKM. The CDR3 runs to 13 residues. The V and J ends lost 8 bases and 4 bases respectively, with 14 bases between them. The CDR3 here is CASDSQGSYGYTF. The CDR3 DNA reads TGTGCCAGCGATTCACAGGGTAGCTATGGCTACACCTTC.

This sequence joins TRBV10-3 and TRBJ2-3, with 9 bases that match TRBD1. The CDR3 is 14 amino acids. J lost 2 bases, V lost 7 bases, and 4 bases had no gene match. Germline assignment: CDR1 ENHRY and CDR2 SYGVKD. The CDR3 loop reads CAIKQGASTDTQYF. The CDR3 coding sequence is TGTGCCATCAAACAGGGGGCTTCCACAGATACGCAGTATTTT.

This chain joins TRBV11-3 and TRBJ1-1, with D uncertain. The CDR3 extends over 13 amino acids. Trimming took 5 bases from V and 2 from J, leaving 9 bases between them. In germline, CDR1 is SGHNT, CDR2 YENEEA. The CDR3 spells CASSADTNTEAFF. As DNA, the CDR3 is TGTGCCAGCAGCGCCGACACTAACACTGAAGCTTTCTTT. Filled out from reference TRBV11-3 and TRBJ1-1, the complete variable domain reads EAGVVQSPRYKIIEKKQPVAFWCNPISGHNTLYWYLQNLGQGPELLIRYENEEAVDDSQLPKDRFSAERLKGVDSTLKIQPAELGDSAVYLCASSADTNTEAFFGQGTRLTVV.

The CDR3 reads CASSEAAGVTTEAFF. CDR3 DNA: TGTGCCAGCAGTGAAGCGGCAGGGGTGACAACTGAAGCTTTCTTT. The V gene is TRBV2, the J gene TRBJ1-1, with D possibly being TRBD1 (6 bases). The CDR3 loop spans 15 amino acids. V was trimmed by 0 bases and J by 5 bases, leaving 13 bases between them. Looked up from germline, CDR1 is SNHLY and CDR2 is FYNNEI.